This TCR beta chain derives from a study of graft-versus-host responses after intestinal transplantation. In the study overall: Grafts were multivisceral, liver-intestinal, or isolated intestinal. Anti-thymocyte globulin served as induction for all recipients, who then took tacrolimus and steroids for about three years.

CDR3 size: 11 residues. Germline V gene sequence: CDR1 MNHNS, CDR2 SASEGT. V lost 7 bases and J lost 8, with 11 bases in between. Details on this clone: What it binds is unknown.

Tissue from the graft was processed to free its intraepithelial and lamina propria lymphocytes. Repertoires were generated with immunoSEQ multiplex PCR, while TCRdb's copy carries only in-frame clones and drops some. Altogether about 9,600 clones are present, approximately 72% being singletons, with the ten largest covering roughly a quarter. Study-wide findings and caveats: Subjects displaying graft-donor T cell macrochimerism possessed elevated graft-versus-host to host-versus-graft clonal ratios inside allografts. Present in recipient marrow, GvH clones included some that appeared first in ileum or blood.

This clonotype was obtained from a human patient who received an intestinal transplant, so some T cells may come from the graft donor. Specimen: ileum tissue, collected less than 550 days after intestinal transplant. The gene calls are TRBV6-1 and TRBJ1-1; D is perhaps TRBD1 (6 bases). For the CDR3, the DNA is TGTGCCAGCACCTCAGGGACAGAAGCTTTCTTT. It yields the protein CASTSGTEAFF.